Shown below are 27 T cell receptor beta chains from a single sample sequenced in a study of T cell repertoires in cytomegalovirus infection. Antigen specificity for these receptors is unknown. TCRdb re-called the reads through MiXCR, storing one row per CDR3 protein. Here the sample spans about 220,000 distinct CDR3 sequences, about 39% being singletons. Sample: CD8+ T cells from cultured PBMCs, taken from culture after CMV antigen stimulation. The receptors originated from a human donor in good health (CMV status not recorded). Some clones in this sample may be carry-over from other donors' samples.

This clonotype was picked up one time. The chain joins TRBV27 to TRBJ2-2; unclear D gene. The CDR3 is 17 amino acids. V was clipped by 4 bases and J by 1 base, with 16 bases between them. Germline V lookup: CDR1 MNHEY, CDR2 SMNVEV (reference sequence). CDR3 loop: CASSWRPGRLNTGELFF. The CDR3 DNA sequence: TGTGCCAGCAGTTGGCGGCCTGGGCGTTTGAACACCGGGGAGCTGTTTTTT.

The chain combines TRBV7-9 with TRBJ2-3; TRBD2 matches 7 bases. Germline trimming cut 7 bases from V and 2 bases from J; bases unmatched to any gene: 15. There are 17 residues in the CDR3. CDR1 SEHNR and CDR2 FQNEAQ come from the germline V gene (reference sequence). The CDR3 nucleotides are TGTGCCAGCACCTCACCGCGGGAGACGCCCCACACAGATACGCAGTATTTT. Translating gives CASTSPRETPHTDTQYF.

The chain joins TRBV4-2 to TRBJ2-7, with TRBD2 as a possible D gene (5 bases). This CDR3 comprises 18 residues. Germline V CDR1 and CDR2: LGHNA, YNFKEQ. V lost 1 base to trimming and J lost 0 bases, with 19 bases between them. The CDR3 nucleotides are TGTGCCAGCAGCCAAGGGGGAGCGACGGGCCTTTCCTCCTACGAGCAGTACTTC. It encodes CASSQGGATGLSSYEQYF.

This clonotype was seen a few times. The rearrangement links TRBV7-6 to TRBJ1-5, with a tentative D call TRBD1 (6 bases). In germline, CDR1 is SGHVS, CDR2 FNYEAQ. This CDR3 comprises 17 residues. V dropped 0 bases and J dropped 0 bases, with 12 bases sitting between them. CDR3 loop: CASSLAPGQYSNQPQHF. The CDR3 coding sequence is TGTGCCAGCAGCTTAGCCCCCGGACAGTATAGCAATCAGCCCCAGCATTTT.

The chain has TRBV7-3 and TRBJ1-1; D is ambiguous. The length of the CDR3 is 15 residues. V shed 2 bases and J shed 9 bases, with 19 bases lying between them. Germline-derived CDR1 and CDR2 are SGHTA and FQGTGA. The CDR3 DNA sequence: TGTGCCAGCAGCTTAGAGGGCACAAAGGCCAACCAAGCTTTCTTT. It translates to CASSLEGTKANQAFF.

The rearrangement uses TRBV28 and TRBJ2-2; the D is unclear. The CDR3 has 14 amino acids. The V end was cut by 5 bases, the J end by 1 base, with 8 bases between. CDR1 is MDHEN and CDR2 is SYDVKM in the germline V gene. CDR3 DNA: TGTGCCAGCAGTGTAACAGTGAACACCGGGGAGCTGTTTTTT. This sequence encodes CASSVTVNTGELFF.

This clonotype appeared a few times. The gene calls are TRBV27 and TRBJ1-5, with D unresolved. Trimming left V 2 bases short and J 1 base short, with 6 bases between. CDR1 MNHEY and CDR2 SMNVEV come from the germline V gene (reference sequence). The CDR3 has 14 residues. The chain's CDR3 is CASSLHGSNQPQHF. DNA for the CDR3: TGTGCCAGCAGTTTACACGGGAGCAATCAGCCCCAGCATTTT.

The chain couples TRBV14 to TRBJ1-2, with D tentatively TRBD1 (6 bases). Trimming cost V 4 bases and J 3 bases, with 12 bases left between them. CDR1 and CDR2 (germline): SGHDN, FVKESK. The CDR3 covers 14 residues. The CDR3, as DNA: TGTGCCAGCAGCCTACAGGGTTATCACTATGGCTACACCTTC. Protein: CASSLQGYHYGYTF. Full variable domain (remainder filled in from reference TRBV14 and TRBJ1-2): EAGVTQFPSHSVIEKGQTVTLRCDPISGHDNLYWYRRVMGKEIKFLLHFVKESKQDESGMPNNRFLAERTGGTYSTLKVQPAELEDSGVYFCASSLQGYHYGYTFGSGTRLTVV.

The chain couples TRBV29-1 to TRBJ1-3, with a tentative D call TRBD1 (5 bases). The CDR3 has 14 amino acids. Germline V gene data show CDR1 as SQVTM and CDR2 as ANQGSEA. The ends were cut back, 6 bases at V and 1 base at J, with 13 bases in the middle. The CDR3 sequence is CSVGSRESGNTIYF. In DNA form, the CDR3 reads TGCAGCGTGGGATCCAGGGAATCTGGAAACACCATATATTTT. The whole variable domain, filled in from reference TRBV29-1 and TRBJ1-3, reads SAVISQKPSRDICQRGTSLTIQCQVDSQVTMMFWYRQQPGQSLTLIATANQGSEATYESGFVIDKFPISRPNLTFSTLTVSNMSPEDSSIYLCSVGSRESGNTIYFGEGSWLTVV.

The chain uses TRBV27 and TRBJ2-5; 10 bases are shared with TRBD2. Germline lookup yields CDR1 MNHEY and CDR2 SMNVEV (reference sequence). CDR3 size: 14 residues. The junction had 6 bases not matched to a gene; V was cut back by 6 bases and J by 5 bases. CDR3 residues: CASRSSGGGETQYF. CDR3 bases: TGTGCCAGCAGATCTAGCGGGGGAGGGGAGACCCAGTACTTC.

The chain links TRBV28 to TRBJ2-5, with D tentatively TRBD1 or TRBD2 (5 bases each). The CDR3 runs to 18 residues. Germline CDR1 is MDHEN and CDR2 is SYDVKM. The V end lost 3 bases, the J end lost 3 bases, and 23 bases lay between the germline ends. The CDR3 DNA is TGTGCCAGCAGTTTTCGCGTCCGGACGGGACCTAAAAAAGAGACCCAGTACTTC. Protein: CASSFRVRTGPKKETQYF.

The chain is built from TRBV11-1 and TRBJ2-1; TRBD1 agrees at 8 bases. The CDR3 is 16 residues long. The trim removed 2 bases at V and 1 base at J, leaving 4 bases unmatched. The germline gives CDR1 SGHAT, CDR2 FQDESV (reference sequence). The CDR3 DNA reads as TGTGCCAGCAGCTTATATCAGGGGGCGTCCTACAATGAGCAGTTCTTC. It codes for CASSLYQGASYNEQFF.

This clonotype has more than one count but fewer than ten. The chain employs TRBV7-8 and TRBJ2-7, with 8 bases lining up with TRBD1. CDR1 and CDR2 from the germline V gene are SGHVS and FQNEAQ. With V trimmed by 6 bases and J by 5 bases, 9 bases remained unmatched. This CDR3 has 14 amino acids. The CDR3 nucleotides are TGTGCCAGCAGTTATGACAGGGGTTTCAACGAGCAGTACTTC. Amino acids: CASSYDRGFNEQYF. The complete variable domain, with remaining parts taken from reference TRBV7-8 and TRBJ2-7, reads GAGVSQSPRYKVAKRGQDVALRCDPISGHVSLFWYQQALGQGPEFLTYFQNEAQLDKSGLPSDRFFAERPEGSVSTLKIQRTQQEDSAVYLCASSYDRGFNEQYFGPGTRLTVT.

This clonotype turned up a few times. CDR3 in amino acids: CASTRDQATSGRSGGEQFF. CDR3 nucleotide sequence: TGCGCCAGCACCCGCGACCAGGCTACTAGCGGGAGGTCCGGAGGTGAGCAGTTCTTC. The chain is built from TRBV4-1 and TRBJ2-1; TRBD2 matches at 12 bases. Germline V gene data show CDR1 as MGHRA and CDR2 as YSYEKL. The V segment lost 7 bases and the J segment 9 bases; nucleotides outside the gene matches: 22. CDR3 length: 19 residues.

The chain carries TRBV10-3 and TRBJ2-3; D unclear. V shed 2 bases and J shed 1 base, with 4 bases lying between them. The CDR3 totals 13 residues. Germline-derived CDR1 and CDR2 are ENHRY and SYGVKD. CDR3 sequence: CAISERGTDTQYF. The CDR3 coding sequence is TGTGCCATCAGTGAGAGGGGCACAGATACGCAGTATTTT.

The J gene is TRBJ1-1, the V gene TRBV7-3; maybe TRBD1 (6 bases). Germline CDR1 SGHTA, CDR2 FQGTGA. Trimming removed 2 bases from V and 1 base from J, with 20 bases in between. CDR3 length: 18 amino acids. CDR3 in amino acids: CASSLSPAGQPTNTEAFF. Here the CDR3 DNA reads TGTGCCAGCAGCTTATCTCCGGCTGGACAGCCAACGAACACTGAAGCTTTCTTT.

V and J are TRBV19 and TRBJ2-2, with a weak D call TRBD2 (5 bases). The germline CDR1 and CDR2 sequences are LNHDA and SQIVND (reference sequence). V was shortened by 4 bases and J by 5 bases, with 23 bases between the two germline ends. The CDR3 runs 18 residues. The CDR3 loop reads CASSRGHGRELGTGELFF. In nucleotides, the CDR3 is TGTGCCAGTAGTAGAGGGCATGGAAGAGAACTCGGGACCGGGGAGCTGTTTTTT. Filled out from reference TRBV19 and TRBJ2-2, the complete variable domain reads DGGITQSPKYLFRKEGQNVTLSCEQNLNHDAMYWYRQDPGQGLRLIYYSQIVNDFQKGDIAEGYSVSREKKESFPLTVTSAQKNPTAFYLCASSRGHGRELGTGELFFGEGSRLTVL.

The chain is built from TRBV6-2 or TRBV6-3 and TRBJ2-7; 9 positions match TRBD1. With 1 base clipped from V and 2 bases from J, the junction kept 12 bases outside the gene matches. This CDR3 contains 18 residues. The germline gives CDR1 MNHEY, CDR2 SVGEGT. CDR3 amino acids: CASSYLQKDRGNPYEQYF. CDR3 DNA: TGTGCCAGCAGTTACTTGCAAAAAGACAGGGGGAATCCCTACGAGCAGTACTTC.

This clonotype was observed a handful of times. The chain links TRBV7-4 to TRBJ1-6; D gene unclear. Trimming cost V 4 bases and J 10 bases, with 5 bases left between them. Germline CDR1 and CDR2: SGHVT and SQSDAQ. CDR3 length equals 11 residues. In nucleotides, the CDR3 is TGTGCCAGCAGCTCGGGCTCACCCCTCCACTTT. Protein sequence: CASSSGSPLHF.

The rearrangement joins TRBV6-1 to TRBJ2-7; no clear D gene. Trimming took off 0 bases at V and 6 bases at J, with 9 bases between the two ends. This CDR3 contains 13 residues. Germline values: CDR1 MNHNS, CDR2 SASEGT. In DNA, the CDR3 is TGTGCCAGCAGTGAAGCAATAGAAGGCGAGCAGTACTTC. This translates into CASSEAIEGEQYF.

This clonotype was counted only a few times. The rearrangement joins TRBV27 to TRBJ1-5, with no clear D. The CDR3 extends over 13 amino acids. V dropped 0 bases and J dropped 6 bases, with 6 bases sitting between them. Germline V gives CDR1 MNHEY, CDR2 SMNVEV (reference sequence). The CDR3 protein is CASSLSASQPQHF. The CDR3 coding sequence is TGTGCCAGCAGTTTATCGGCCAGTCAGCCCCAGCATTTT.

The chain links TRBV2 to TRBJ2-1; D call uncertain. With 1 base removed from V and 8 bases from J, the gap between germline ends came to 12 bases. Germline-derived CDR1 and CDR2 are SNHLY and FYNNEI. There are 14 residues in the CDR3. DNA for the CDR3: TGTGCCAGCAGTGAAGTAGGGTCCGTGGATGAGCAGTTCTTC. Amino acids: CASSEVGSVDEQFF.

This clonotype was detected only a few times. The CDR3: CSAVGGGSAYNEQFF. The CDR3 DNA is TGCAGTGCTGTAGGCGGGGGGTCCGCCTACAATGAGCAGTTCTTC. V gene TRBV20-1 combines with J gene TRBJ2-1, with 8 bases matching TRBD2. With 5 bases clipped from V and 2 bases from J, the junction kept 8 bases outside the gene matches. CDR3 length: 15 residues. CDR1 and CDR2 (germline): DFQATT, SNEGSKA (reference sequence).

Only a few counts were recorded for this clonotype. The V and J genes are TRBV7-2 and TRBJ1-4, with 9 positions matching TRBD1. V was pared by 2 bases and J by 7 bases, with 8 bases of the junction left unmatched. The CDR3 runs to 16 residues. CDR1 is SGHTA, CDR2 FQGNSA, per germline. The CDR3 protein is CASSLRRTGEGEKLFF. The CDR3 nucleotides are TGTGCCAGCAGCTTAAGAAGGACAGGGGAAGGTGAAAAACTGTTTTTT.

The chain has TRBV10-3 and TRBJ2-7, with 8 nucleotides matching TRBD1. Losses at the gene ends were 4 bases for V and 4 bases for J; bases not matched to a gene: 0. This CDR3 has 12 amino acids. Germline V gene lookup returns CDR1 ENHRY and CDR2 SYGVKD. CDR3 DNA: TGTGCCATCAGTGGACAGGGGTACGAGCAGTACTTC. It is translated as CAISGQGYEQYF.

The chain joins TRBV5-1 to TRBJ2-7; 9 nucleotides match TRBD1. The CDR3 contains 14 residues. The germline gives CDR1 SGHRS, CDR2 YFSETQ. The J segment lost 3 bases and the V segment lost 4 bases, leaving 5 bases of the junction unmatched. CDR3 in DNA: TGCGCCAGCAGCCCCCGGACAGGGGACTACGAGCAGTACTTC. It specifies CASSPRTGDYEQYF.

This clonotype was seen only once. Here the CDR3 reads CASSLVGAGSEEETQYF. As DNA, the CDR3 is TGTGCCAGCAGCTTAGTAGGAGCAGGGTCAGAGGAAGAGACCCAGTACTTC. The genes are TRBV11-2 and TRBJ2-5; the D gene is possibly TRBD1 (5 bases). Germline V gene lookup returns CDR1 SGHAT and CDR2 FQNNGV. V gave up 1 base and J gave up 3 bases, with 18 bases separating them. The CDR3 spans 17 residues.